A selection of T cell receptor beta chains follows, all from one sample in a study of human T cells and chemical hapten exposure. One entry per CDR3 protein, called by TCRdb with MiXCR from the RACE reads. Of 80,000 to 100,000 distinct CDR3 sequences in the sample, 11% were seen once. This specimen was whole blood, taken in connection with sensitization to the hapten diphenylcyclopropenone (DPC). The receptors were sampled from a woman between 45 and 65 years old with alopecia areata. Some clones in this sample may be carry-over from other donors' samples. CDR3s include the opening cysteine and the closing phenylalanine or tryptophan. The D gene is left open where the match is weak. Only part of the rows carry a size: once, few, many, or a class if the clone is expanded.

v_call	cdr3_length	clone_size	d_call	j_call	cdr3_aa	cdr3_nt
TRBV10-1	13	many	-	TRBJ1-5	CASSARGNQPQHF	TGCGCCAGCAGTGCTCGGGGCAATCAGCCCCAGCATTTT
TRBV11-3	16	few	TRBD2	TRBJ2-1	CASSTGGVAGGNEQFF	TGTGCCAGCAGCACCGGGGGGGTAGCGGGAGGCAATGAGCAGTTCTTC
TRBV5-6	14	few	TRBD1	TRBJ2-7	CASSLQGARTEQYF	TGTGCCAGCAGCTTGCAGGGGGCGCGGACCGAGCAGTACTTC
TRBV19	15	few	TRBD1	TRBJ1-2	CASSSYQQGADGYTF	TGTGCCAGTAGTTCCTACCAACAGGGGGCGGACGGCTACACCTTC
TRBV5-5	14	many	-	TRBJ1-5	CASSAGPSNQPQHF	TGTGCCAGCAGTGCAGGGCCGAGCAATCAGCCCCAGCATTTT
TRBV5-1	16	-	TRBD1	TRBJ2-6	CASSSGQGPGANVLTF	TGCGCCAGCAGCTCGGGACAGGGCCCTGGGGCCAACGTCCTGACTTTC
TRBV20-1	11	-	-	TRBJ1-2	CSASVGYGYTF	TGCAGTGCTAGTGTAGGGTATGGCTACACCTTC
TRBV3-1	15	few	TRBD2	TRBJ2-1	CASSQGAGDKGEQFF	TGTGCCAGCAGCCAAGGAGCGGGAGATAAGGGTGAGCAGTTCTTC
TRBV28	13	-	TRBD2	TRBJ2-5	CATTREDQETQYF	TGTGCCACGACCCGGGAGGACCAAGAGACCCAGTACTTC
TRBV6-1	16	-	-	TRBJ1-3	CASTRSWGRSGNTIYF	TGTGCCAGCACTCGAAGCTGGGGGCGTTCTGGAAACACCATATATTTT
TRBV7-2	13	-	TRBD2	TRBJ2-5	CASSLDSGGTQYF	TGTGCCAGCAGCTTAGATAGCGGGGGGACCCAGTACTTC
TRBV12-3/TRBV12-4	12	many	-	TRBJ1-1	CASSFRNTEAFF	TGTGCCAGCAGTTTTCGAAACACTGAAGCTTTCTTT
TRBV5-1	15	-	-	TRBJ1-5	CASRAGTSSNQPQHF	TGCGCCAGCAGGGCCGGGACGAGTAGCAATCAGCCCCAGCATTTT
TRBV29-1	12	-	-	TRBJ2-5	CSVSRLRETQYF	TGCAGCGTTTCGCGACTGAGGGAGACCCAGTACTTC
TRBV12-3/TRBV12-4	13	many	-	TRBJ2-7	CASSLGQNYEQYF	TGTGCCAGCAGTTTAGGGCAGAACTACGAGCAGTACTTC
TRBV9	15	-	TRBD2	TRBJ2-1	CASSVEGTSGGEQFF	TGTGCCAGCAGCGTAGAAGGGACTAGCGGTGGGGAGCAGTTCTTC
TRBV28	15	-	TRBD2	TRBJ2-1	CASTSGTSGINEQFF	TGTGCCAGCACGTCCGGGACTAGCGGGATTAATGAGCAGTTCTTC
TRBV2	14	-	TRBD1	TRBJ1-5	CASGTGPSNQPQHF	TGTGCCAGCGGGACAGGGCCTAGCAATCAGCCCCAGCATTTT
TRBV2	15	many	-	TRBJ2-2	CASSAGHPNTGELFF	TGTGCCAGCAGTGCTGGACACCCGAACACCGGGGAGCTGTTTTTT